This TCR beta chain was observed in a study of beta chain features in type 1 diabetes. This clone was counted a few times. Its antigen is unknown. The study, taken as a whole, reports: Across patients, naive, central memory and Treg TCRB repertoires exhibited apparently greater similarity than was observed across healthy donors. Shorter TCRB CDR3s, moderately but significantly so, marked every one of the four CD4+ subsets in Type 1 diabetes patients. Cells expressing TCR highly could be over-represented by cDNA sequencing. In type 1 diabetes patients, VDJ junctions had fewer insertions; deletions at these junctions were more frequent.

The CDR3 totals 15 residues. Germline V gene sequence: CDR1 MGHDK, CDR2 SYGVNS. V was trimmed by 3 bases and J by 4 bases, leaving 15 bases between them. Isolated RNA was reverse transcribed in full, so expressed TCRB transcripts were sequenced. Sequencing was performed with immunoSEQ multiplex PCR; in TCRdb, only in-frame clones are kept and a portion is missing. This sample has 250,000 to 300,000 clones, with 24% found just once. The chain joins TRBV25-1 to TRBJ2-5; D is uncertain. Input material: naive CD4+ T cells from blood. The clonotype comes from a woman aged 30 to 39 with type 1 diabetes. CDR3 amino acids: CASSDLAHLTETQYF. The CDR3 coding sequence is TGTGCCAGCAGTGACTTAGCCCATCTAACAGAGACCCAGTACTTC.